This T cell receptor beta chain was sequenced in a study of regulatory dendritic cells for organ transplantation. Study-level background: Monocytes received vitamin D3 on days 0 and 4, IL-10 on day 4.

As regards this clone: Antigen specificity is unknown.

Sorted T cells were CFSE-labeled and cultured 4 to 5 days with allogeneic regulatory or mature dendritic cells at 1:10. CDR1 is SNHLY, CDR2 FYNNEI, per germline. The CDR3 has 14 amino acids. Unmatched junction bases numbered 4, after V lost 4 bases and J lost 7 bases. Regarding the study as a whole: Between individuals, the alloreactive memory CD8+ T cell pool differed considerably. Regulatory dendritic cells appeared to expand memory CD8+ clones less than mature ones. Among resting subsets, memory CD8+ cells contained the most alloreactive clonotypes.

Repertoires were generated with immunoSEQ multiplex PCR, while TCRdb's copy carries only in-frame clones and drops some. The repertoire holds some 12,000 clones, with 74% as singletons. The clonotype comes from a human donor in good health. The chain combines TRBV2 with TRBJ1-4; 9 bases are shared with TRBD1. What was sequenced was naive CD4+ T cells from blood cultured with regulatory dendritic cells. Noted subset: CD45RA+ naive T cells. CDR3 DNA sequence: TGTGCCAGCAGTGGGGGACAGGGCGTTGAAAAACTGTTTTTT. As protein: CASSGGQGVEKLFF. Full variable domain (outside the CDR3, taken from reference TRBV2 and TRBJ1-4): EPEVTQTPSHQVTQMGQEVILRCVPISNHLYFYWYRQILGQKVEFLVSFYNNEISEKSEIFDDQFSVERPDGSNFTLKIRSTKLEDSAMYFCASSGGQGVEKLFFGSGTQLSVL.